This TCR beta chain comes out of a study of beta chain features in type 1 diabetes. Study conclusions and caveats: All four CD4+ subsets of Type 1 diabetes patients contained TCRB CDR3s that were moderately but significantly shorter. Naive, central memory and Treg TCRB repertoires seemed to resemble each other more closely in patients than they did in healthy donors.

A word on this clone: Antigen specificity is unknown.

The CDR3 runs to 12 residues. With 3 bases removed from V and 7 bases from J, the gap between germline ends came to 7 bases. Germline-derived CDR1 and CDR2 are MDHEN and SYDVKM. cDNA synthesis used the whole RNA isolate, giving expressed TCRB sequences. Assay: immunoSEQ multiplex PCR; the TCRdb copy retains only in-frame clones and omits some. The sample includes about 930,000 clones, 17% of them seen just once. The V and J genes are TRBV28 and TRBJ2-1; D gene ambiguous. The sample comprised naive CD4+ T cells from blood. The receptor was isolated from a woman aged 18-29 years in good health. The CDR3 spells CASSLEGNEQFF. The CDR3 DNA sequence: TGTGCCAGCAGTTTGGAAGGAAATGAGCAGTTCTTC.